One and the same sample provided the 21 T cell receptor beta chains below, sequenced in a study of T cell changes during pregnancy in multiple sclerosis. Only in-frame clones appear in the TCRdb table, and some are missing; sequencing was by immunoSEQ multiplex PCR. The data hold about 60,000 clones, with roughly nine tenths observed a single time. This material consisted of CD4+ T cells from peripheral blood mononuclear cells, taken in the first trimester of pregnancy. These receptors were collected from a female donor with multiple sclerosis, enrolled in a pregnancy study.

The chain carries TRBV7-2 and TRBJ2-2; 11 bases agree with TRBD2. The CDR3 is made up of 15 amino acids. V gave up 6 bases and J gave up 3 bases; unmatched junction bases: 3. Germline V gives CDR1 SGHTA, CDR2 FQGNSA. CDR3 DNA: TGTGCCAGCAGAATAGCGGGGGGGCACACCGGGGAGCTGTTTTTT. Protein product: CASRIAGGHTGELFF.

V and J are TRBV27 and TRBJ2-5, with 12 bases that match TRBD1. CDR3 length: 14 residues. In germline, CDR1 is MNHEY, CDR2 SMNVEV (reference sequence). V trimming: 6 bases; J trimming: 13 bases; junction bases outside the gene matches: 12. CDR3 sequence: CASSPGTGGAIGYF. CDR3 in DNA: TGTGCCAGCAGCCCCGGGACAGGGGGCGCGATTGGGTACTTC.

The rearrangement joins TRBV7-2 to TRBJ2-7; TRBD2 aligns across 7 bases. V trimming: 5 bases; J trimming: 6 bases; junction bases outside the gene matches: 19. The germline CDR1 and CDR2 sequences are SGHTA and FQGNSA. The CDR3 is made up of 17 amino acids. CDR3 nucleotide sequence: TGTGCCAGCAGCGCGAATCCCCCGGGACTATCCCGGTCCGAGCAGTACTTC. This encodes CASSANPPGLSRSEQYF.

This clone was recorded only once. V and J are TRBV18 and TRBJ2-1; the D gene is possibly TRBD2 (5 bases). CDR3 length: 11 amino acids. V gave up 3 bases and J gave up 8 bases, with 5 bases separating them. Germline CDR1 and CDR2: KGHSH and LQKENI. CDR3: CASSPRDEQFF. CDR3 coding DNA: TGTGCCAGCTCACCGAGGGATGAGCAGTTCTTC.

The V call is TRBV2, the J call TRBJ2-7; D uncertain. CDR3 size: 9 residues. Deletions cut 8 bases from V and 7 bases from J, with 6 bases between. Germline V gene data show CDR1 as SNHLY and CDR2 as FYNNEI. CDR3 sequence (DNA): TGTGCCAGCGGGCTAGAGCAGTACTTC. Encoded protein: CASGLEQYF. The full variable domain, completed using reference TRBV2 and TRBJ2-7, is EPEVTQTPSHQVTQMGQEVILRCVPISNHLYFYWYRQILGQKVEFLVSFYNNEISEKSEIFDDQFSVERPDGSNFTLKIRSTKLEDSAMYFCASGLEQYFGPGTRLTVT.

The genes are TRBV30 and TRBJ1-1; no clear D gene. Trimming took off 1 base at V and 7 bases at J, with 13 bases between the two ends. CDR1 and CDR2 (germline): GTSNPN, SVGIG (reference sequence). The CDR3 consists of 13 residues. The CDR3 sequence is CAWSERPGLEAFF. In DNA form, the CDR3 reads TGTGCCTGGAGTGAAAGACCAGGCCTTGAAGCTTTCTTT.

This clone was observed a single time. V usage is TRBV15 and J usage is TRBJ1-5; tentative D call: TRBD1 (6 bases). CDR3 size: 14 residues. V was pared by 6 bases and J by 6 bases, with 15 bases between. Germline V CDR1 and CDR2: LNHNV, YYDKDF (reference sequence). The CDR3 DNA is TGTGCCACCAGTACAGACCCAGGGGTTCAGCCCCAGCATTTT. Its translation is CATSTDPGVQPQHF.

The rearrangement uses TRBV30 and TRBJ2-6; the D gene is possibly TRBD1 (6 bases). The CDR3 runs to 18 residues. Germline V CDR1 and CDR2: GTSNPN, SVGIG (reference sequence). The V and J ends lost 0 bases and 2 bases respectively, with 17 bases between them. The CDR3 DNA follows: TGTGCCTGGAGTGTAAAGCAGGGGAAAGAGGCTGGGGCCAACGTCCTGACTTTC. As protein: CAWSVKQGKEAGANVLTF. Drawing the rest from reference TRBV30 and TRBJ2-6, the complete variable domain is SQTIHQWPATLVQPVGSPLSLECTVEGTSNPNLYWYRQAAGRGLQLLFYSVGIGQISSEVPQNLSASRPQDRQFILSSKKLLLSDSGFYLCAWSVKQGKEAGANVLTFGAGSRLTVL.

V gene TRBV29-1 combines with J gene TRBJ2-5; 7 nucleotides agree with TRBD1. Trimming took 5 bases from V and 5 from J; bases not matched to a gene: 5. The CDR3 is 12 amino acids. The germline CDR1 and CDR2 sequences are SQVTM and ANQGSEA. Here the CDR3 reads CSVRQGLETQYF. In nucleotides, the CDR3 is TGCAGCGTTCGACAGGGATTGGAGACCCAGTACTTC.

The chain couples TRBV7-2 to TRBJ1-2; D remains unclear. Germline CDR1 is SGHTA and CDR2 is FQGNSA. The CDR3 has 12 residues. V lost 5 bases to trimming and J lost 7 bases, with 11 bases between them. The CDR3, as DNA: TGTGCCAGCAGCGCCCGGTTTTCTGGCTACACCTTC. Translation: CASSARFSGYTF.

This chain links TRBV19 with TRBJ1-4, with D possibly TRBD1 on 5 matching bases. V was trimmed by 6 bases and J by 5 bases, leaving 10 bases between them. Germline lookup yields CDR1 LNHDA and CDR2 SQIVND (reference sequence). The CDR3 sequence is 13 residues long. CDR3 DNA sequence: TGTGCCAGTAGGTTATCAGGGAATGAAAAACTGTTTTTT. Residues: CASRLSGNEKLFF.

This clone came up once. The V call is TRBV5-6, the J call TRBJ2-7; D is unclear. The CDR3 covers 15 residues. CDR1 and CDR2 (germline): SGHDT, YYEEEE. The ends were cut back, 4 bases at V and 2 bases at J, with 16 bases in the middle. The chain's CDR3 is CASSPGSIIPYEQYF. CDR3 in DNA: TGTGCCAGCAGCCCAGGAAGCATAATTCCCTACGAGCAGTACTTC.

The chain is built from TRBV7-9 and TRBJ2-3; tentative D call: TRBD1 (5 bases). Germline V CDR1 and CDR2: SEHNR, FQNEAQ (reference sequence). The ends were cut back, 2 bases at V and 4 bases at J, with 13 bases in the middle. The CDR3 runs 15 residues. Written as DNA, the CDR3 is TGTGCCAGCAGCTTAAGTACTGGGGCTCCAGATACGCAGTATTTT. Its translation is CASSLSTGAPDTQYF.

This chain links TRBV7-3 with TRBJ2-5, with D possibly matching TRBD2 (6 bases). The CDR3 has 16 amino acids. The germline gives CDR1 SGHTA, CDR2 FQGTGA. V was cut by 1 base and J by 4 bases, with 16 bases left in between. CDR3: CASSLIGGVAGETQYF. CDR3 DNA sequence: TGTGCCAGCAGCTTAATTGGCGGGGTGGCCGGAGAGACCCAGTACTTC.

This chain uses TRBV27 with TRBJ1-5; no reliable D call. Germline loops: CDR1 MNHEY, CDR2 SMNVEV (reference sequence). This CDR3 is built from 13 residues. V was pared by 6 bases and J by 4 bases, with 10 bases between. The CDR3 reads CASRALGNQPQHF. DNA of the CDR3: TGTGCCAGCAGGGCACTCGGGAATCAGCCCCAGCATTTT.

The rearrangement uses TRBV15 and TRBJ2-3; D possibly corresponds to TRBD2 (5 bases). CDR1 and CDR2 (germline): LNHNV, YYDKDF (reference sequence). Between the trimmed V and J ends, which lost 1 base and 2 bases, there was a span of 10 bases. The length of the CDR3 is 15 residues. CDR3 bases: TGTGCCACCAGCAGAGTAACGGGGTCCACAGATACGCAGTATTTT. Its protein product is CATSRVTGSTDTQYF.

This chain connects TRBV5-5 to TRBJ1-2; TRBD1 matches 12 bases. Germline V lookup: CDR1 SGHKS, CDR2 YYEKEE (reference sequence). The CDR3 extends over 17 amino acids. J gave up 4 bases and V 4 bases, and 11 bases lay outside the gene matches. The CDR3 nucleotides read TGTGCCAGCAGCGGGGGGGGACAGGGGGCAATTCGCTATGGCTACACCTTC. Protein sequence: CASSGGGQGAIRYGYTF.

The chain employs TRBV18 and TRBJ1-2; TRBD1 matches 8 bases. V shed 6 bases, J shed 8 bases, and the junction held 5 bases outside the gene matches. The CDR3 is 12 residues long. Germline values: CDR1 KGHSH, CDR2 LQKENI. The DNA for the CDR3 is TGTGCCAGCTCTCCTCGACAGGGGGGCTACACCTTC. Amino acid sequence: CASSPRQGGYTF.

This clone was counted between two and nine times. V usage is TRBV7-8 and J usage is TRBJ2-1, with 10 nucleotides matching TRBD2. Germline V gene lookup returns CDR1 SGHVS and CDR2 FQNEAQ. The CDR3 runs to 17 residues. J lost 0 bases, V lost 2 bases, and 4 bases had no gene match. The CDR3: CASSLWSGGASYNEQFF. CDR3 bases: TGTGCCAGCAGCTTATGGAGCGGGGGGGCCTCCTACAATGAGCAGTTCTTC.

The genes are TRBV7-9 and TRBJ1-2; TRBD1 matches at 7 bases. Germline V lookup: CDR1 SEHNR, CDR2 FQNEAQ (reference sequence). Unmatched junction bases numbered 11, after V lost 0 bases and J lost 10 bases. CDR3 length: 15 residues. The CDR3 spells CASSLARTRGDLYTF. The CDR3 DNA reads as TGTGCCAGCAGCTTAGCGAGGACCAGGGGGGACCTCTACACCTTC.

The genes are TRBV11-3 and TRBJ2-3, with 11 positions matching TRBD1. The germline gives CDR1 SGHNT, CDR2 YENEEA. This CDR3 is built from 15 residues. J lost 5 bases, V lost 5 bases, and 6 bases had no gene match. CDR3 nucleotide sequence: TGTGCCAGCAGCCGGACAGGGGGCGCGGTAGATACGCAGTATTTT. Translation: CASSRTGGAVDTQYF.